The clone carrying this T cell receptor beta chain appeared a single time. Its specificity is not known. Using immunoSEQ multiplex PCR, the repertoire was profiled, and TCRdb retains in-frame clones only, with some absent. This sample has around 46,000 clones, with around nine tenths found just once. This CDR3 spans 13 amino acids. V lost 4 bases, J lost 3 bases, and 9 bases lay in between. Germline CDR1 SGHAT, CDR2 FQNNGV. This sample is drawn from a study of OX40 agonist ivuxolimab in advanced cancers. Background on the study: Clinicians treated patients with ivuxolimab, an agonistic anti-OX40 (CD134) antibody. Averaging roughly 60 years in age, with a range of about 23 to 90, the cohort was approximately 83% male.

Broader study findings: On average, CD8+ T cells showed a greater number of expanded clones than CD4+. Normalized T-cell clonal expansion was also low in some nonresponders.

This chain connects TRBV11-2 to TRBJ1-2; D is unresolved. The sample was CD4+ or CD8+ T cells sorted from blood, taken in a trial of the OX40 agonist ivuxolimab. This clonotype originated in an adult with an advanced solid tumor such as melanoma, head and neck, liver or kidney cancer. CDR3 in amino acids: CASSSVPHYGYTF. In DNA, the CDR3 is TGTGCCAGCAGCTCGGTGCCTCACTATGGCTACACCTTC.